This record looks at one T cell receptor beta chain sequence and its context. Its antigen is as yet unknown. From germline, CDR1 is SNHLY and CDR2 FYNNEI. Unmatched junction bases numbered 13, after V lost 2 bases and J lost 0 bases. The CDR3 has 19 amino acids. The data were produced by immunoSEQ multiplex PCR, yet TCRdb's version contains in-frame clones alone and is incomplete. Found here are approximately 60,000 clones, about 92% of them singletons; the top ten hold roughly 5.8%. This specimen belongs to a study of cytomegalovirus exposure and HLA in healthy donors. Study information: The same platform as the approximately 640 first-cohort repertoires was used for the roughly 130 validation repertoires, a later analysis reported.

The study's findings and limits: Most TCR sequences were seen very rarely across donors, but some public TCRs occurred in many.

This chain uses TRBV2 with TRBJ1-3, with 7 bases aligning to TRBD1. The TCR comes from a woman between 18 and 29 years old in good health and CMV-seronegative. Sequencing was performed on PBMCs. CDR3 nucleotides: TGTGCCAGCAGTGAAACCCCGACCTCGGGACAGTTCTCTGGAAACACCATATATTTT. Its translation: CASSETPTSGQFSGNTIYF.